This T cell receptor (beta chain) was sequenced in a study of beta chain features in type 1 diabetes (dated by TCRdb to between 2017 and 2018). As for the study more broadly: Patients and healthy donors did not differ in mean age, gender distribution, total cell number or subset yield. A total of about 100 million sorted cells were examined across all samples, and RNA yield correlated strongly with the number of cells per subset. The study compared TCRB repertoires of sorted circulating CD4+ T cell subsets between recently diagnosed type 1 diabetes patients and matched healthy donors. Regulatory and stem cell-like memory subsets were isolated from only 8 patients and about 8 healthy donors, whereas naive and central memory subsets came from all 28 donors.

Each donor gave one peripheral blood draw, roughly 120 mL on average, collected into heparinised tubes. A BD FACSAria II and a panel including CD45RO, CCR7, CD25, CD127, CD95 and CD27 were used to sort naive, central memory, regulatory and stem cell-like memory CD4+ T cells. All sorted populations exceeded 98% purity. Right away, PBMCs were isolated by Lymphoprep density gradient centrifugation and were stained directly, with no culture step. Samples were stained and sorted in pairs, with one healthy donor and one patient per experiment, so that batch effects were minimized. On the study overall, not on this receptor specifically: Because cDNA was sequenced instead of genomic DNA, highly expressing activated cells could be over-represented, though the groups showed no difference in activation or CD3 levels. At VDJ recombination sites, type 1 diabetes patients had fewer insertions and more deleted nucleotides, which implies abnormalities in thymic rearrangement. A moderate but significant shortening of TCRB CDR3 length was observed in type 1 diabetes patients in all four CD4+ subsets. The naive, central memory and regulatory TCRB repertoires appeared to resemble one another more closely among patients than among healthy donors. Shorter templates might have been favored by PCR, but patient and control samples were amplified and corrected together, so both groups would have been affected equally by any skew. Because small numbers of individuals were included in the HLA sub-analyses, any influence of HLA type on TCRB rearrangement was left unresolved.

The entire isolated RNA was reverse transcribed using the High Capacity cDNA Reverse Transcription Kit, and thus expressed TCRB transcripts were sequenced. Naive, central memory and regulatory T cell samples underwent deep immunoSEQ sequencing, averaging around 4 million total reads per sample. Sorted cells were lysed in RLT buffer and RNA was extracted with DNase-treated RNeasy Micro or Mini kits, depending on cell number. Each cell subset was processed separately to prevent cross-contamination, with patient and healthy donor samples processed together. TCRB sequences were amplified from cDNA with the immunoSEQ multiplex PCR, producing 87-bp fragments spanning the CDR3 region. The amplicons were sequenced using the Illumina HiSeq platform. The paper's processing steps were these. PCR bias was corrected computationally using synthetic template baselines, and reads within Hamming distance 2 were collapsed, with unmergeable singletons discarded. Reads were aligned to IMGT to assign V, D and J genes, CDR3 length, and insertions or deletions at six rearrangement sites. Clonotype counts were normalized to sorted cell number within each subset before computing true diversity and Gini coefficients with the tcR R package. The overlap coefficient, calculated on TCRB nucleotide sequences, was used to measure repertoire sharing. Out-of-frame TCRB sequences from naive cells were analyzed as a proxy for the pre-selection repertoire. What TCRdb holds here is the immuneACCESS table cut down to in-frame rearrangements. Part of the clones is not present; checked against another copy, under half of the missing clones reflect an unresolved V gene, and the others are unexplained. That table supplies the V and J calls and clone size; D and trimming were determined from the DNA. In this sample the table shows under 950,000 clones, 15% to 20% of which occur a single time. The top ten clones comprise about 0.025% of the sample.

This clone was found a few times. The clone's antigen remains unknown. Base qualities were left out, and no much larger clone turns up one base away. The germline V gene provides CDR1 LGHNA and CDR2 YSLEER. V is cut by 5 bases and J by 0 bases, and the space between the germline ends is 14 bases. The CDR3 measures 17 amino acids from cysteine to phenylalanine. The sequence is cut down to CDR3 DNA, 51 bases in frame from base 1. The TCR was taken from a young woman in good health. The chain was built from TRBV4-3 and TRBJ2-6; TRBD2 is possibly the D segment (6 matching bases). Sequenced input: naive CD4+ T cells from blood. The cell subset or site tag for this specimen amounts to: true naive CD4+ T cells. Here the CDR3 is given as CASSSKEGISGANVLTF. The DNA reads TGCGCCAGCAGCTCGAAGGAGGGGATCTCTGGGGCCAACGTCCTGACTTTC.